Listed here is a single TCR beta chain. The sample is drawn from a study of cytomegalovirus exposure and HLA in healthy donors. The CDR3 runs 13 residues. Per the germline V gene, CDR1 is SNHLY and CDR2 is FYNNEI. Trimming stripped 6 bases from V and 7 bases from J, with 12 bases between. Vbeta (60) and Jbeta (13) primers were used in the PCR. In the original processing: Later analysis identified tens of millions of unique TCR beta chains, about 10 million shared. The data were produced by immunoSEQ multiplex PCR, yet TCRdb's version contains in-frame clones alone and is incomplete. For V, J and clone size, that table is used; D and trimming come from the DNA. The sample lists 120,000 to 150,000 clones, 73% occurring once.

Sequenced input: PBMCs. This clonotype originated in a woman in her 40s in good health and CMV-seronegative. The chain joins TRBV2 to TRBJ2-2; no definite D call. CDR3 sequence: CASSLMADGELFF. Here the CDR3 DNA reads TGTGCCAGCAGCCTGATGGCGGACGGGGAGCTGTTTTTT.